The present entry profiles one T cell receptor beta chain with its context. The antigen is undetermined. The data stem from a study of OX40 agonist ivuxolimab in advanced cancers. Across the whole study: Of the patients, three showed partial responses, one with hepatocellular carcinoma and two with cutaneous melanoma. Points from the study as a whole: Not determined was the antigen specificity of the expanded peripheral T cells. At 0.1 to 3.0 mg/kg and by week 6, clonal expansion occurred in CD4+ and CD8+ blood T cells.

Assay used: immunoSEQ multiplex PCR; TCRdb lists only in-frame clones, some missing. The sample lists 130,000 or so clones, just over 90% occurring once. CDR1 and CDR2 (germline): SNHLY, FYNNEI. Deletions cut 3 bases from V and 4 bases from J, with 13 bases between. The CDR3 runs to 14 residues. The chain couples TRBV2 to TRBJ2-7; TRBD1 might be the D (5 bases). The source is an adult with an advanced solid tumor such as melanoma, head and neck, liver or kidney cancer. Source: CD4+ or CD8+ T cells sorted from blood, taken in a trial of the OX40 agonist ivuxolimab. As DNA, the CDR3 is TGTGCCAGCAGTGACCCAGGGTGGTTGTACGAGCAGTACTTC. Its translation: CASSDPGWLYEQYF. The full variable domain, in which reference TRBV2 and TRBJ2-7 provide the parts outside the CDR3, is EPEVTQTPSHQVTQMGQEVILRCVPISNHLYFYWYRQILGQKVEFLVSFYNNEISEKSEIFDDQFSVERPDGSNFTLKIRSTKLEDSAMYFCASSDPGWLYEQYFGPGTRLTVT.